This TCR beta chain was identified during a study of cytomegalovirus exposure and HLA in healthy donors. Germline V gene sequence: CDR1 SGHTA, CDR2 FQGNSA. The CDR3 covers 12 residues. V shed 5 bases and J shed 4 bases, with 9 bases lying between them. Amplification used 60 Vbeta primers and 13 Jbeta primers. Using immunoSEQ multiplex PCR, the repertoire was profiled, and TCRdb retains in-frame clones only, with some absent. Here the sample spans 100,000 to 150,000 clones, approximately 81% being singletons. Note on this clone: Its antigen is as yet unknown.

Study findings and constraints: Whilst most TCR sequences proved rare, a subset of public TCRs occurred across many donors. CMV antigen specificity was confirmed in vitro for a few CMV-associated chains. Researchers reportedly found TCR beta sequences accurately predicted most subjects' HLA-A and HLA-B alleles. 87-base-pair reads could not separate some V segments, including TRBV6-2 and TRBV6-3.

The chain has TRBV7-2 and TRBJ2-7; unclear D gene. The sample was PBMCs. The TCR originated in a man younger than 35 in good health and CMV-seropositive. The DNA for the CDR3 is TGTGCCAGCAGCCCACATTTATACGAGCAGTACTTC. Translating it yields CASSPHLYEQYF.